These 20 T cell receptor beta chains originate from one sample sequenced in a study of PD-1 blockade in classical Hodgkin lymphoma. TCRdb's copy holds only in-frame clones and misses some; the assay was immunoSEQ multiplex PCR. The sample yields tens of thousands of clones, roughly 87% seen once. Autologous stem cell transplantation was followed by relapse in every patient, and brentuximab vedotin exposure varied. The sample was peripheral blood mononuclear cells (PBMCs), taken before the second cycle of nivolumab. The receptors here all came from a human donor with classical Hodgkin lymphoma.

V gene TRBV11-2 combines with J gene TRBJ2-7; D is undetermined. The CDR3 loop spans 15 amino acids. From germline, CDR1 is SGHAT and CDR2 FQNNGV. Trimming cost V 1 base and J 3 bases, with 13 bases left between them. The CDR3 DNA is TGTGCCAGCAGCTTAGTTCTGGGCTATTACTACGAGCAGTACTTC. Amino acid sequence: CASSLVLGYYYEQYF.

CDR3 bases: TGTGCCATCAGTGCTCCTGGGACTAGCGGGGCGAGCTCCTACAATGAGCAGTTCTTC. Its translation is CAISAPGTSGASSYNEQFF. The chain recombines TRBV10-3 with TRBJ2-1; 13 bases are shared with TRBD2. Germline CDR1 and CDR2: ENHRY and SYGVKD. The junction had 9 bases not matched to a gene; V was cut back by 4 bases and J by 0 bases. The CDR3 loop spans 19 amino acids.

The V and J genes are TRBV7-9 and TRBJ2-3; D is ambiguous. This CDR3 contains 13 residues. Trimming shortened V by 7 bases and J by 4 bases, and 12 bases separated the two germline ends. The germline gives CDR1 SEHNR, CDR2 FQNEAQ (reference sequence). Here the CDR3 DNA reads TGTGCCAGCATCTTCCTTTCTCCAGATACGCAGTATTTT. This codes for CASIFLSPDTQYF.

CDR3: CASSLNEGGELFF. The CDR3 nucleotides read TGTGCCAGCAGCTTAAACGAGGGTGGGGAGCTGTTTTTT. This sequence joins TRBV13 and TRBJ2-2; a weak D match, TRBD2 (5 bases). This CDR3 region has 13 residues. The V gene lost 2 bases and the J gene lost 8 bases, with 9 bases spanning the gap. Per the germline V gene, CDR1 is PRHDT and CDR2 is FYEKMQ (reference sequence). Full variable domain (rest looked up from reference TRBV13 and TRBJ2-2): AAGVIQSPRHLIKEKRETATLKCYPIPRHDTVYWYQQGPGQDPQFLISFYEKMQSDKGSIPDRFSAQQFSDYHSELNMSSLELGDSALYFCASSLNEGGELFFGEGSRLTVL.

This sequence joins TRBV28 and TRBJ1-5; 10 bases map to TRBD1. V dropped 4 bases and J dropped 4; count of bases not matched to a gene: 4. The CDR3 runs 15 residues. CDR1 is MDHEN, CDR2 SYDVKM, per germline. CDR3 coding DNA: TGTGCCAGCAGTTGGGACAGGGGCGGGAATCAGCCCCAGCATTTT. The encoded protein is CASSWDRGGNQPQHF.

The J gene is TRBJ2-5, the V gene TRBV18; 10 bases agree with TRBD1. With 6 bases clipped from V and 2 bases from J, the junction kept 15 bases outside the gene matches. The CDR3 is made up of 18 amino acids. Germline V gene data show CDR1 as KGHSH and CDR2 as LQKENI. The CDR3 protein is CASSPYGPGTGVQETQYF. The CDR3 nucleotides are TGTGCCAGCTCTCCCTACGGCCCGGGGACAGGGGTTCAAGAGACCCAGTACTTC.

The genes are TRBV28 and TRBJ2-2; perhaps TRBD1 as D (5 bases). CDR1 and CDR2 (germline): MDHEN, SYDVKM. The V end was cut by 2 bases, the J end by 3 bases, with 7 bases between. There are 14 residues in the CDR3. The CDR3 coding sequence is TGTGCCAGCAGTTTACAGGGTTACACCGGGGAGCTGTTTTTT. This codes for CASSLQGYTGELFF.

This clone was seen a single time. This chain connects TRBV27 to TRBJ2-1; 12 nucleotides agree with TRBD2. The trim removed 5 bases at V and 7 bases at J, leaving 6 bases unmatched. The CDR3 loop spans 15 amino acids. Germline CDR1 MNHEY, CDR2 SMNVEV (reference sequence). This CDR3 is CASSPLAGGSNEQFF. In DNA, the CDR3 is TGTGCCAGCAGTCCACTAGCGGGAGGCTCGAATGAGCAGTTCTTC.

The chain uses TRBV7-8 and TRBJ1-1, with 7 positions matching TRBD1. J gave up 9 bases and V 1 base, and 2 bases lay outside the gene matches. The CDR3 loop spans 12 amino acids. CDR1 SGHVS and CDR2 FQNEAQ come from the germline V gene. The CDR3 here is CASSLVQGKAFF. CDR3 coding DNA: TGTGCCAGCAGCTTAGTACAGGGGAAAGCTTTCTTT. Variable domain in full (rest from reference TRBV7-8 and TRBJ1-1): GAGVSQSPRYKVAKRGQDVALRCDPISGHVSLFWYQQALGQGPEFLTYFQNEAQLDKSGLPSDRFFAERPEGSVSTLKIQRTQQEDSAVYLCASSLVQGKAFFGQGTRLTVV.

The chain links TRBV5-4 to TRBJ1-2; 7 bases map to TRBD1. V shed 4 bases and J 0 bases; nucleotides not matched to a gene: 6. Germline V lookup: CDR1 SGHNT, CDR2 YYREEE (reference sequence). The length of the CDR3 is 15 residues. The chain's CDR3 is CASSLGQAANYGYTF. The CDR3 bases are TGTGCCAGCAGCCTCGGACAGGCAGCTAACTATGGCTACACCTTC.

This chain links TRBV19 with TRBJ2-7, with D possibly TRBD1 on 6 matching bases. CDR1 LNHDA and CDR2 SQIVND come from the germline V gene (reference sequence). The CDR3 contains 16 residues. Trimming took off 3 bases at V and 4 bases at J, with 19 bases between the two ends. The CDR3 DNA is TGTGCCAGTAGTATGAACAGGGCTAGGATTGGGTACGAGCAGTACTTC. Protein: CASSMNRARIGYEQYF.

This clone is a singleton in its sample. V gene TRBV4-2 combines with J gene TRBJ2-7; 12 bases agree with TRBD2. CDR1 LGHNA and CDR2 YNFKEQ come from the germline V gene. The CDR3 loop spans 18 amino acids. The junction had 16 bases not matched to a gene; V was cut back by 4 bases and J by 6 bases. The CDR3 DNA sequence: TGTGCCAGCAGCCTTCCACTAGCGGGAGGTGCGGGCGGGATCGAGCAGTACTTC. Translating it yields CASSLPLAGGAGGIEQYF.

The genes are TRBV4-2 and TRBJ2-7; D is possibly TRBD2 (5 bases). Trimming removed 1 base at V and 0 bases at J, with 10 bases between. Germline lookup yields CDR1 LGHNA and CDR2 YNFKEQ. The length of the CDR3 is 15 residues. The CDR3 region has the DNA TGTGCCAGCAGCCAAGGGACTGAGAGCTCCTACGAGCAGTACTTC. It is translated as CASSQGTESSYEQYF.

This chain joins TRBV4-2 and TRBJ2-7, with D possibly being TRBD1 (6 bases). Trimming cost V 0 bases and J 2 bases, with 8 bases left between them. The CDR3 contains 14 residues. CDR1 is LGHNA, CDR2 YNFKEQ, per germline. The CDR3 sequence is CASSQDRTAYEQYF. CDR3 bases: TGTGCCAGCAGCCAAGATCGGACAGCCTACGAGCAGTACTTC.

The V gene is TRBV15, the J gene TRBJ2-1; D unclear. The ends were cut back, 1 base at V and 5 bases at J, with 12 bases in the middle. There are 15 residues in the CDR3. Germline assignment: CDR1 LNHNV and CDR2 YYDKDF (reference sequence). CDR3 bases: TGTGCCACCAGCAGAGTAATAAGCCAAAACAATGAGCAGTTCTTC. Translation gives CATSRVISQNNEQFF.

J is TRBJ2-2 and V is TRBV28; D is unclear. CDR3 length equals 11 residues. Germline CDR1 and CDR2: MDHEN and SYDVKM. Between the trimmed V and J ends, which lost 7 bases and 7 bases, there was a span of 7 bases. The CDR3 region has the DNA TGTGCCAGCAAGAGTATCGGGGAGCTGTTTTTT. As protein: CASKSIGELFF.

This clone was counted once. This sequence joins TRBV5-4 and TRBJ2-3; possibly TRBD1 for D (8 bases). The germline CDR1 and CDR2 sequences are SGHNT and YYREEE (reference sequence). V gave up 6 bases and J gave up 3 bases, with 14 bases separating them. The CDR3 sequence is 14 residues long. CDR3 loop: CASTGGQVTDTQYF. CDR3 bases: TGTGCCAGCACGGGGGGACAGGTAACAGATACGCAGTATTTT. The variable domain in full, completed from reference TRBV5-4 and TRBJ2-3, reads ETGVTQSPTHLIKTRGQQVTLRCSSQSGHNTVSWYQQALGQGPQFIFQYYREEENGRGNFPPRFSGLQFPNYSSELNVNALELDDSALYLCASTGGQVTDTQYFGPGTRLTVL.

A word on this clone: At one of its ends the junction is not consistent with the germline gene, which may arise from a read error. This rearrangement joins TRBV28 to TRBJ2-7; D is ambiguous. The CDR3 covers 15 residues. Per the germline V gene, CDR1 is MDHEN and CDR2 is SYDVKM. Here the CDR3 DNA reads TGTGCCACCGAACAACTGGAGTTGTTCTCCGACGAGCAGTACTTC. This sequence encodes CATEQLELFSDEQYF.

The J gene is TRBJ1-4, the V gene TRBV5-4; D uncertain. Germline V CDR1 and CDR2: SGHNT, YYREEE (reference sequence). This CDR3 is built from 16 residues. V was trimmed by 1 base and J by 0 bases, leaving 10 bases between them. The CDR3 bases are TGTGCCAGCAGCTTGTTTCAGATAACAACTAATGAAAAACTGTTTTTT. Encoded protein: CASSLFQITTNEKLFF. Combining the CDR3 with reference TRBV5-4 and TRBJ1-4 gives the whole variable domain ETGVTQSPTHLIKTRGQQVTLRCSSQSGHNTVSWYQQALGQGPQFIFQYYREEENGRGNFPPRFSGLQFPNYSSELNVNALELDDSALYLCASSLFQITTNEKLFFGSGTQLSVL.

In DNA, the CDR3 is TGTGCCTTAGGGGGGTTGAATGGGGAGCTGTTTTTT. It specifies CALGGLNGELFF. The chain combines TRBV15 with TRBJ2-2; D may correspond to TRBD1 or TRBD2 (6 bases each). V lost 11 bases, J lost 8 bases, and 15 bases lay in between. Germline V lookup: CDR1 LNHNV, CDR2 YYDKDF (reference sequence). The CDR3 covers 12 residues.